This entry features one T cell receptor beta chain sequence. Assay: immunoSEQ multiplex PCR; the TCRdb copy retains only in-frame clones and omits some. In the table there are about 2,300 clones, 15% of which are singletons. This record belongs to a study of sequential checkpoint blockade in melanoma. Treatment defined: randomized to nivolumab then ipilimumab (arm A) or the reverse (arm B). CDR3 length: 14 amino acids. The germline CDR1 and CDR2 sequences are MNHGY and SAAAGT. V was trimmed by 2 bases and J by 4 bases, leaving 12 bases between them. The sample here was tumor tissue (inferred from file names), taken from a patient given nivolumab and ipilimumab in sequence. The TCR originated in a human donor with melanoma. This chain connects TRBV6-8 to TRBJ2-7, with D perhaps given as TRBD1 or TRBD2 (5 bases each). This chain's CDR3 is CASSYLGREYEQYF. DNA of the CDR3: TGTGCCAGCAGTTACCTTGGCAGGGAGTACGAGCAGTACTTC.